A single T cell receptor beta chain is shown here with its context. Its antigen remains unidentified. Qualities for individual bases were not recorded, and no much larger clone is one base off. The collaborating institutions used their own protocols to collect whole blood in K2EDTA tubes. Collaborator samples were shipped for TCRbeta analysis as frozen whole blood, isolated PBMCs, or DNA extracted from either sample type. This specimen comes from a study of blood T cell repertoires in COVID-19 (dated by TCRdb to 2018 to 2020). General notes on the study: Collaborator samples came from the United States, Italy and Spain and covered acute and convalescent phases of COVID-19. Where HLA class I and class II types were available, the types were taken from metadata supplied by the sample provider, not from assay-based typing. The prospective study material was composed of cDNA or gDNA derived from T cells, B-cell-depleted T cells, or PBMCs. The dataset comprised deeply sampled blood TCRbeta repertoires from subjects exposed to, actively infected with, or recovered from COVID-19. The samples were drawn from the first 160 participants of the ongoing ImmuneRACE study and from over a thousand subjects provided by 6 global collaborators. The sample metadata nearly always contained a de-identified subject ID, COVID-19 status, age in years and sex. The repertoires were released in a freely available public database meant as a resource for research on the immune response to SARS-CoV-2.

The CDR3 contains 12 residues, cysteine and phenylalanine counted. Only the CDR3 DNA stays, 36 bases, in frame from base 1. The germline V gene provides CDR1 KGHSH and CDR2 LQKENI. The V end loses 7 bases and the J end loses 1 base, and a stretch of 7 bases separates them. TCRbeta CDR3 regions were amplified from genomic DNA by means of the immunoSEQ Assay, a bias-controlled multiplex PCR. The paper's data handling went like this. The number of nucleated cells in each sample was estimated from the amplification of reference gene primers within the assay. To quantify the absolute abundance of each unique TCRbeta CDR3 rearrangement, sequence reads were collapsed and filtered. For each sample, productive Simpson clonality was calculated by taking the square root of Simpson's diversity index across productive rearrangements. Here the immuneACCESS table is served through TCRdb, limited to in-frame sequences with V and J called. Missing clones are a known gap in these copies; in checked studies unresolved V genes cover under half, and the rest lacks a known reason. Clone size and the V and J calls come from that table; the DNA yielded D and trimming. The sample data list about 220,000 clones, and about four fifths of these were observed just once. The ten most abundant clones make up around 3.5% of the sample.

Study-wide findings and limitations: Clinical and demographic metadata were provided uncurated, with the amount varying by source and participant.

The sequence was collected from a woman aged 80 or over with acute or convalescent COVID-19. The rearrangement joined TRBV18 to TRBJ1-1, with the D gene too uncertain to name. Sequenced input: peripheral blood. The CDR3 sequence is CASFTRNTEAFF. The nucleotide sequence is TGTGCCAGCTTTACAAGGAACACTGAAGCTTTCTTT.